The 16 T cell receptor beta chains reported below all come from one sample, sequenced in a study of vaccination and CD4 T cells after COVID-19. Treatment here: roughly 11-day PBMC culture with coronavirus spike peptide pools or control peptides (ViraFEST assay). No antigen has been identified for these receptors. Cultured CD4+ T-cell DNA underwent Oncomine TCR Beta short-read sequencing. MiXCR, run by TCRdb on the PCR reads, gives a single entry per CDR3 protein. The profile shows about 17,000 distinct CDR3 sequences, 55% to 65% of them singletons. Here the sequenced sample was CD4+ T cells from blood, cultured in vitro, taken after SARS-CoV-2 vaccination. These receptor sequences come from a human donor who had recovered from COVID-19.

This clonotype was seen more than once but under ten times. The chain recombines TRBV6-1 with TRBJ1-2; D not resolved. The CDR3 totals 13 residues. Between the trimmed V and J ends, which lost 2 bases and 4 bases, there was a span of 8 bases. Germline V lookup: CDR1 MNHNS, CDR2 SASEGT. The CDR3 is CASSEIFSYGYTF. CDR3 DNA: TGTGCCAGCAGTGAAATCTTCAGCTATGGCTACACCTTC.

This clonotype was counted only a few times. The chain has TRBV12-1 and TRBJ1-5. TRBV12-1 is a listed pseudogene. The CDR3 totals 14 residues. This chain's CDR3 is CASSLGRDLKPQHF. Here the CDR3 DNA reads TGTGCCAGCAGCTTGGGACGGGACTTGAAGCCCCAGCATTTT.

The chain employs TRBV20-1 and TRBJ1-5, with no clear D. The V end lost 3 bases, the J end lost 2 bases, and 14 bases lay between the germline ends. Germline V gene lookup returns CDR1 DFQATT and CDR2 SNEGSKA (reference sequence). The CDR3 length is 15 residues. Written as DNA, the CDR3 is TGCAGTGCTAGCTTCGTTAGTGGGGGCAATCAGCCCCAGCATTTT. Translation: CSASFVSGGNQPQHF.

Here the CDR3 DNA reads TGTGCCAGCAGTTTGGGGGGGGGTTATAGCAATCAGCCCCAGCATTTT. This gives the protein CASSLGGGYSNQPQHF. The chain recombines TRBV12-3 or TRBV12-4 with TRBJ1-5, with a weak D call TRBD1 (5 bases). V shed 3 bases and J shed 0 bases, with 12 bases lying between them. This CDR3 has 16 amino acids.

The CDR3 is CASSLEDRDTDTQYF. CDR3 bases: TGTGCCAGCAGTTTAGAGGACAGGGACACAGATACGCAGTATTTT. The chain links TRBV28 to TRBJ2-3; 8 bases map to TRBD1. V was clipped by 2 bases and J by 2 bases; unmatched bases: 3. This CDR3 is 15 amino acids long. Germline CDR1 reads MDHEN; CDR2 reads SYDVKM.

This clonotype was counted between two and nine times. V is TRBV7-9 and J is TRBJ1-2; D gene uncertain. The CDR3 has 17 amino acids. Germline lookup yields CDR1 SEHNR and CDR2 FQNEAQ (reference sequence). The ends were cut back, 6 bases at V and 6 bases at J, with 26 bases in the middle. CDR3 bases: TGTGCCAGCAGTGGGCCCTTGGGAGGGCTAGCTTCGGATGGCTACACCTTC. The encoded protein is CASSGPLGGLASDGYTF.

This chain uses TRBV24-1 with TRBJ1-2; 10 bases are shared with TRBD1. This CDR3 spans 16 amino acids. After removal of 6 bases from V and 0 bases from J, the junction contained 6 bases not matched to a gene. Germline V lookup: CDR1 KGHDR, CDR2 SFDVKD. The DNA for the CDR3 is TGTGCCACCAGTACCCGGGACAGGGGACCTAACTATGGCTACACCTTC. This sequence encodes CATSTRDRGPNYGYTF.

In its sample, this clonotype is large (0.1 to 1%). The rearrangement links TRBV29-1 to TRBJ2-3; 9 bases line up with TRBD1. V lost 6 bases, J lost 3 bases, and 4 bases stayed unmatched. The germline V gene has CDR1 SQVTM and CDR2 ANQGSEA. The CDR3 runs 13 residues. The DNA for the CDR3 is TGCAGCGTCCGACAGGGGGGGACAGATACGCAGTATTTT. It codes for CSVRQGGTDTQYF.

The V gene is TRBV30, the J gene TRBJ2-5; 12 bases fit TRBD1. The V segment lost 5 bases and the J segment 4 bases; nucleotides outside the gene matches: 8. The germline CDR1 and CDR2 sequences are GTSNPN and SVGIG (reference sequence). This CDR3 is built from 15 residues. The CDR3 sequence is CAWGLGTGGLETQYF. CDR3 nucleotide sequence: TGTGCCTGGGGCTTGGGGACAGGGGGCTTAGAGACCCAGTACTTC.

The chain is built from TRBV5-1 and TRBJ1-3; no definite D call. The ends were cut back, 5 bases at V and 0 bases at J, with 18 bases in the middle. The germline V gene encodes CDR1 SGHRS and CDR2 YFSETQ. This CDR3 region has 17 residues. CDR3 protein: CASRSTRTADSGNTIYF. The DNA of the CDR3 is TGCGCCAGCAGATCAACCAGGACGGCTGACTCTGGAAACACCATATATTTT.

This clonotype was seen only a few times. This chain joins TRBV7-8 and TRBJ2-3, with unresolved D. Germline CDR1 reads SGHVS; CDR2 reads FQNEAQ. With 7 bases removed from V and 10 bases from J, the gap between germline ends came to 12 bases. There are 11 residues in the CDR3. CDR3 sequence: CASTFEVAQYF. The CDR3 DNA follows: TGTGCCAGCACTTTCGAAGTCGCGCAGTATTTT.

The genes are TRBV18 and TRBJ2-1; 7 bases line up with TRBD2. The germline gives CDR1 KGHSH, CDR2 LQKENI. This CDR3 region has 16 residues. V lost 3 bases, J lost 0 bases, and 5 bases stayed unmatched. CDR3 DNA: TGTGCCAGCTCACCTGGAGGCGGGAGCTCCTACAATGAGCAGTTCTTC. Amino acid sequence: CASSPGGGSSYNEQFF.

The chain combines TRBV4-1 with TRBJ2-7; D might be TRBD2 (6 bases). The length of the CDR3 is 15 residues. CDR1 and CDR2 from the germline V gene are MGHRA and YSYEKL. Deletions cut 3 bases from V and 6 bases from J, with 18 bases between. The CDR3 region is CASSHPTRVLGEQYF. CDR3 nucleotides: TGCGCCAGCAGCCACCCGACTAGGGTACTAGGCGAGCAGTACTTC.

V is TRBV20-1 and J is TRBJ2-3, with 11 bases lining up with TRBD2. Unmatched junction bases numbered 11, after V lost 0 bases and J lost 6 bases. CDR1 and CDR2 from the germline V gene are DFQATT and SNEGSKA (reference sequence). There are 17 residues in the CDR3. The CDR3, as DNA: TGCAGTGCTAGAGATCACGGGACTAGCGGACGCCGCGATACGCAGTATTTT. Amino acids: CSARDHGTSGRRDTQYF.

The CDR3 bases are TGCAGTGCCCCTCTCGGGGGGGATCAGCCCCAGCATTTT. It translates to CSAPLGGDQPQHF. The gene calls are TRBV20-1 and TRBJ1-5, with D possibly matching TRBD1 (5 bases). With 6 bases removed from V and 5 bases from J, the gap between germline ends came to 14 bases. Germline CDR1 is DFQATT and CDR2 is SNEGSKA (reference sequence). CDR3 length equals 13 residues.

This sequence joins TRBV6-2 or TRBV6-3 and TRBJ2-7; 11 positions match TRBD2. V gave up 6 bases and J gave up 2 bases; unmatched junction bases: 6. Germline values: CDR1 MNHEY, CDR2 SVGEGT. The CDR3 length is 15 residues. In DNA, the CDR3 is TGTGCCAGCAGGCCTACTAGCGGGAGAGCCTACGAGCAGTACTTC. Translation: CASRPTSGRAYEQYF.